A single sample gave rise to the 29 T cell receptor beta chains below, sequenced in a study of CD8+CD57+ T cells in acquired aplastic anemia. CD8+CD57+ cell expansion had been shown by flow cytometry in patients chosen for sequencing. TCR beta VDJ and CDR3 profiles were obtained from a genomic DNA template. TCRdb itself ran the reads through MiXCR, one entry per CDR3 protein. The table lists roughly 170,000 distinct CDR3 sequences, about 44% of them singletons. The sample consisted of sorted CD4+, CD8+, or CD8+CD57+ T cells (not recorded which) from PBMCs. These receptors originate from a human donor with aplastic anemia.

This clonotype was picked up one time. The chain carries TRBV2 and TRBJ2-6, with D possibly TRBD2 on 6 matching bases. V was shortened by 4 bases and J by 0 bases, with 10 bases between the two germline ends. Germline V gene data show CDR1 as SNHLY and CDR2 as FYNNEI. This CDR3 is 16 amino acids long. The CDR3 loop reads CASSAGRTSGANVLTF. In nucleotides, the CDR3 is TGTGCCAGCAGTGCGGGGAGGACCTCTGGGGCCAACGTCCTGACTTTC.

This clonotype was seen many times. The chain is built from TRBV6-1 and TRBJ2-7; D possibly corresponds to TRBD2 (6 bases). Germline loops: CDR1 MNHNS, CDR2 SASEGT. There are 15 residues in the CDR3. Trimming pared 6 bases from V and 0 bases from J, leaving 15 bases between. The CDR3 is CASREEGRSSYEQYF. The CDR3 coding sequence is TGTGCCAGCAGAGAGGAGGGCAGGAGCTCCTACGAGCAGTACTTC.

The chain recombines TRBV19 with TRBJ1-5; D gene ambiguous. The germline V and J ends were trimmed by 6 bases and 6 bases, with 15 bases remaining between them. The CDR3 runs 14 residues. The germline V gene encodes CDR1 LNHDA and CDR2 SQIVND (reference sequence). CDR3 in amino acids: CASRGLAGIQPQHF. The CDR3 region has the DNA TGTGCCAGTAGAGGACTAGCGGGGATTCAGCCCCAGCATTTT.

The chain combines TRBV6-1 with TRBJ1-6; possible D gene TRBD1, 6 bases. CDR1 is MNHNS, CDR2 SASEGT, per germline. This CDR3 is built from 15 residues. V lost 6 bases to trimming and J lost 4 bases, with 13 bases between them. CDR3 nucleotides: TGTGCCAGCAGCCTGGACAGACTTTATAATTCACCCCTCCACTTT. It encodes CASSLDRLYNSPLHF.

This clonotype has at least ten counts. The rearrangement links TRBV2 to TRBJ2-5, with 7 positions matching TRBD1. The CDR3 runs to 13 residues. The trim removed 9 bases at V and 2 bases at J, leaving 6 bases unmatched. From germline, CDR1 is SNHLY and CDR2 FYNNEI. The CDR3 nucleotides are TGTGCCAGTAAGACAGGGAGACAAGAGACCCAGTACTTC. It encodes CASKTGRQETQYF.

Ten or more counts support this clonotype. The rearrangement uses TRBV7-8 and TRBJ1-2; D remains ambiguous. V was cut by 3 bases and J by 4 bases, with 9 bases left in between. Per germline, CDR1 SGHVS and CDR2 FQNEAQ. CDR3 length equals 13 residues. CDR3 nucleotides: TGTGCCAGCAGCTTTGGGGAGGCCTATGGCTACACCTTC. This encodes CASSFGEAYGYTF.

Many counts were recorded for this clonotype. The chain recombines TRBV11-3 with TRBJ2-2; no reliable D call. The germline V gene has CDR1 SGHNT and CDR2 YENEEA. CDR3 size: 14 residues. Trimming removed 1 base at V and 3 bases at J, with 6 bases between. CDR3 sequence (DNA): TGTGCCAGCAGCTTAGGCCAAGACACCGGGGAGCTGTTTTTT. Encoded protein: CASSLGQDTGELFF. The variable domain in full, with the rest retrieved from reference TRBV11-3 and TRBJ2-2, is EAGVVQSPRYKIIEKKQPVAFWCNPISGHNTLYWYLQNLGQGPELLIRYENEEAVDDSQLPKDRFSAERLKGVDSTLKIQPAELGDSAVYLCASSLGQDTGELFFGEGSRLTVL.

This clonotype was counted at least ten times. J is TRBJ2-3 and V is TRBV7-2; D is possibly TRBD2 (7 bases). In germline, CDR1 is SGHTA, CDR2 FQGNSA. This CDR3 contains 16 residues. Trimming left V 2 bases short and J 5 bases short, with 17 bases between. The CDR3 region is CASSLLGGARGDTQYF. CDR3 DNA sequence: TGTGCCAGCAGCTTATTAGGGGGGGCCCGGGGAGATACGCAGTATTTT.

This clonotype has at least ten counts. The chain carries TRBV6-1 and TRBJ1-5, with TRBD1 matching 9 bases. The CDR3 totals 13 residues. The V gene's germline CDR1 is MNHNS and CDR2 SASEGT. The V gene end was trimmed by 7 bases and the J gene end by 7 bases; junction bases not matched to a gene: 5. The CDR3 loop is CASTRTGDQPQHF. The CDR3 DNA reads as TGTGCCAGCACTAGGACAGGGGACCAGCCCCAGCATTTT.

The genes are TRBV5-1 and TRBJ2-7, with D unclear. The germline V and J ends were trimmed by 5 bases and 1 base, with 7 bases remaining between them. This CDR3 has 12 residues. CDR1 and CDR2 from the germline V gene are SGHRS and YFSETQ. The CDR3 loop is CASSSLSYEQYF. The CDR3 coding sequence is TGCGCCAGCAGTTCTTTGTCCTACGAGCAGTACTTC.

The chain has TRBV6-1 and TRBJ1-2, with 7 bases lining up with TRBD1. With V trimmed by 1 base and J by 5 bases, 7 bases remained unmatched. The CDR3 length is 15 residues. Germline values: CDR1 MNHNS, CDR2 SASEGT. The CDR3 is CASSEVDREGYGYTF. DNA for the CDR3: TGTGCCAGCAGTGAAGTCGACAGGGAAGGGTATGGCTACACCTTC.

With respect to this clonotype: An end of the junction differs from the germline gene, which may be a read error. The genes are TRBV5-1 and TRBJ1-4; TRBD1 agrees at 9 bases. The germline gives CDR1 SGHRS, CDR2 YFSETQ. This CDR3 region has 13 residues. The CDR3 DNA is TGCGCCAGCAGCTTGGGGGGACAGGGCAAGCCCGTTTTT. Encoded protein: CASSLGGQGKPVF.

With respect to this clonotype: A single base separates this from a much larger clone, so it may be a read error. The J gene is TRBJ2-2, the V gene TRBV4-2; 9 nucleotides match TRBD2. The CDR3 runs 15 residues. Germline V gene sequence: CDR1 LGHNA, CDR2 YNFKEQ. CDR3 bases: TGTTCCAGCAGCCGGACTAGCGAAAACACCGGGGAGCTGTTTTTT. It yields the protein CSSSRTSENTGELFF.

This clonotype appeared a few times. Just one base apart from a much larger clone, this may be a read error. The chain combines TRBV19 with TRBJ2-3; weak D call: TRBD1 (5 bases). Germline loops: CDR1 LNHDA, CDR2 SQIVND (reference sequence). The CDR3 extends over 12 amino acids. The CDR3: CASSGYTGTQYF. The DNA of the CDR3 is TGTGCCAGTAGTGGGTACACAGGTACGCAGTATTTT.

This clonotype occurred a few times. This CDR3 is CAWSVGGAEYEQYF. CDR3 nucleotides: TGTGCCTGGAGCGTTGGCGGGGCAGAATACGAGCAGTACTTC. The chain recombines TRBV30 with TRBJ2-7; D might be TRBD2 (6 bases). This CDR3 has 14 residues. Per germline, CDR1 GTSNPN and CDR2 SVGIG (reference sequence). V was shortened by 3 bases and J by 4 bases, with 16 bases between the two germline ends.

V gene TRBV7-6 combines with J gene TRBJ2-1; 14 bases are shared with TRBD2. Per germline, CDR1 SGHVS and CDR2 FNYEAQ. V lost 4 bases to trimming and J lost 9 bases; unmatched junction nucleotides: 8. This CDR3 region has 16 residues. The CDR3 here is CASSSLTSGGASEQFF. CDR3 in DNA: TGTGCCAGCAGCTCACTGACTAGCGGGGGGGCGAGTGAGCAGTTCTTC.

In its sample, this clonotype was seen many times. This sequence joins TRBV5-1 and TRBJ2-1; 8 bases match TRBD1. V lost 3 bases to trimming and J lost 8 bases; unmatched junction nucleotides: 10. CDR3 length equals 15 residues. Germline CDR1 SGHRS, CDR2 YFSETQ. The CDR3 DNA reads as TGCGCCAGCAGCTGGGCAGGGGGCGTTGGGGATGAGCAGTTCTTC. It is translated as CASSWAGGVGDEQFF.

The count of this clonotype is one. This chain connects TRBV2 to TRBJ2-3; TRBD2 matches 11 bases. V dropped 6 bases and J dropped 11; count of bases not matched to a gene: 7. Per germline, CDR1 SNHLY and CDR2 FYNNEI. The CDR3 totals 13 residues. The CDR3 loop is CASRVDLAGGQYF. As DNA, the CDR3 is TGTGCCAGCAGGGTTGACCTAGCGGGGGGGCAGTATTTT. Drawing the rest from reference TRBV2 and TRBJ2-3, the complete variable domain is EPEVTQTPSHQVTQMGQEVILRCVPISNHLYFYWYRQILGQKVEFLVSFYNNEISEKSEIFDDQFSVERPDGSNFTLKIRSTKLEDSAMYFCASRVDLAGGQYFGPGTRLTVL.

The DNA for the CDR3 is TGTGCCTGGAGTGTACAGCGGAACACTGAAGCTTTCTTT. Protein sequence: CAWSVQRNTEAFF. The V gene is TRBV30, the J gene TRBJ1-1, with no clear D. The V gene lost 0 bases and the J gene lost 1 base, with 6 bases spanning the gap. Germline-derived CDR1 and CDR2 are GTSNPN and SVGIG (reference sequence). CDR3 length: 13 amino acids.

This clonotype came up a few times. The V and J genes are TRBV15 and TRBJ2-5; the D is unclear. Germline CDR1 LNHNV, CDR2 YYDKDF (reference sequence). V was pared by 3 bases and J by 4 bases, with 6 bases between. The CDR3 extends over 12 amino acids. Here the CDR3 DNA reads TGTGCCACCAGCAGGGATGCAGAGACCCAGTACTTC. Translated, it gives CATSRDAETQYF.

This clonotype has ten or more counts. The chain employs TRBV5-4 and TRBJ1-2; D is ambiguous. This CDR3 is built from 15 residues. In germline, CDR1 is SGHNT, CDR2 YYREEE (reference sequence). V was trimmed by 4 bases and J by 6 bases, leaving 19 bases between them. CDR3 sequence (DNA): TGTGCCAGCAGCAACCCGGGATCGGACGCCGATGGCTACACCTTC. The encoded protein is CASSNPGSDADGYTF. The variable domain in full, with the rest retrieved from reference TRBV5-4 and TRBJ1-2, is ETGVTQSPTHLIKTRGQQVTLRCSSQSGHNTVSWYQQALGQGPQFIFQYYREEENGRGNFPPRFSGLQFPNYSSELNVNALELDDSALYLCASSNPGSDADGYTFGSGTRLTVV.

Notes on this clonotype: Since the CDR3 does not end with the conserved phenylalanine or tryptophan, this likely comes from a read error. The rearrangement links TRBV15 to TRBJ1-1; no clear D gene. The CDR3 runs 13 residues. V lost 10 bases and J lost 10, with 22 bases in between. The germline V gene encodes CDR1 LNHNV and CDR2 YYDKDF (reference sequence). The CDR3 loop is CAIERGVFAGAFL. DNA for the CDR3: TGTGCCATCGAGCGGGGAGTGTTTGCTGGAGCTTTCCTT.

V usage is TRBV5-1 and J usage is TRBJ1-6, with D perhaps matching TRBD1 (5 bases). Germline-derived CDR1 and CDR2 are SGHRS and YFSETQ. This CDR3 is built from 16 residues. Trimming pared 3 bases from V and 9 bases from J, leaving 19 bases between. The DNA of the CDR3 is TGCGCCAGCAGCTCGGAGGGGCCGGGAAGAGGTTCACCCCTCCACTTT. Translated, it gives CASSSEGPGRGSPLHF. Filled out from reference TRBV5-1 and TRBJ1-6, the complete variable domain reads KAGVTQTPRYLIKTRGQQVTLSCSPISGHRSVSWYQQTPGQGLQFLFEYFSETQRNKGNFPGRFSGRQFSNSRSEMNVSTLELGDSALYLCASSSEGPGRGSPLHFGNGTRLTVT.

The V call is TRBV29-1, the J call TRBJ2-7, with TRBD1 matching over 7 bases. With V trimmed by 6 bases and J by 3 bases, 14 bases remained unmatched. The CDR3 is 15 amino acids. CDR1 and CDR2 from the germline V gene are SQVTM and ANQGSEA. CDR3 loop: CSVAGTELSLYEQYF. The CDR3 nucleotides are TGCAGCGTAGCAGGGACAGAACTTAGCCTCTACGAGCAGTACTTC.

V is TRBV5-5 and J is TRBJ1-2; possibly TRBD1 for D (5 bases). Germline CDR1 SGHKS, CDR2 YYEKEE (reference sequence). V gave up 4 bases and J gave up 8 bases, with 24 bases separating them. This CDR3 region has 16 residues. The DNA of the CDR3 is TGTGCCAGCAGCGCCTATCAGGGTACCGGGGCTTTGGGCTACACCTTC. It is translated as CASSAYQGTGALGYTF.

The V gene is TRBV29-1, the J gene TRBJ1-1; no clear D gene. The germline gives CDR1 SQVTM, CDR2 ANQGSEA. The CDR3 is made up of 13 amino acids. Trimming shortened V by 3 bases and J by 2 bases, and 10 bases separated the two germline ends. CDR3 nucleotides: TGCAGCGTTGACTCCAGGCTAAACACTGAAGCTTTCTTT. Protein: CSVDSRLNTEAFF.

In its sample, this clonotype was seen many times. The rearrangement uses TRBV11-2 and TRBJ1-2; D is possibly TRBD1 (5 bases). The V gene lost 4 bases and the J gene lost 7 bases, with 7 bases spanning the gap. The germline gives CDR1 SGHAT, CDR2 FQNNGV. The CDR3 totals 11 residues. The CDR3 is CASSYTGGYTF. The CDR3 coding sequence is TGTGCCAGCAGCTATACAGGTGGCTACACCTTC.

This chain uses TRBV5-1 with TRBJ1-3; D gene ambiguous. The germline gives CDR1 SGHRS, CDR2 YFSETQ. The V and J ends lost 2 bases and 4 bases respectively, with 25 bases between them. The CDR3 extends over 19 amino acids. CDR3 sequence reads: CASSFLPPGAALIGNTIYF. The CDR3 nucleotides are TGCGCCAGCAGCTTCCTACCTCCGGGAGCTGCCTTGATAGGAAACACCATATATTTT.

In its sample, this clonotype was seen a few times. J is TRBJ2-3 and V is TRBV30, with TRBD1 matching 7 bases. Trimming removed 1 base from V and 2 bases from J; junction bases left unmatched: 6. Germline V gene lookup returns CDR1 GTSNPN and CDR2 SVGIG (reference sequence). The CDR3 has 15 residues. Written as DNA, the CDR3 is TGTGCCTGGAGTGAACAGGGGTCCCCCACAGATACGCAGTATTTT. This codes for CAWSEQGSPTDTQYF.